What follows are 32 T cell receptor beta chains derived from one specimen sequenced in a study of T cells after yellow fever vaccination. TCRdb independently ran MiXCR on the 5' RACE reads; one entry per CDR3 protein. The table includes about 22,000 distinct CDR3 sequences, roughly 5.5% detected once. Here the sequenced sample was PBMCs, either bulk or a sorted T-cell subset (CD4+, CD8+, memory, or dextramer-sorted; not recorded which), taken about 41 days after the first yellow fever vaccination. The origin of the receptors is a man younger than 35 who received the YFV17D yellow fever vaccine.

In this sample, this clonotype turned up many times. V and J are TRBV7-2 and TRBJ2-1; the match to TRBD2 covers 8 bases. Germline values: CDR1 SGHTA, CDR2 FQGNSA. The CDR3 has 15 amino acids. V was clipped by 8 bases and J by 11 bases; unmatched bases: 17. The CDR3 reads CASRPGGSRRAKQFF. The DNA for the CDR3 is TGTGCCAGCCGGCCGGGGGGGTCCCGGCGGGCGAAGCAGTTCTTC.

This clonotype was seen repeatedly, ten times or more. The chain employs TRBV20-1 and TRBJ1-5; 11 bases are shared with TRBD1. V shed 5 bases and J 9 bases; nucleotides not matched to a gene: 18. This CDR3 is built from 17 residues. Germline V lookup: CDR1 DFQATT, CDR2 SNEGSKA (reference sequence). The CDR3 here is CSARFGVWGQGVPPQHF. CDR3 sequence (DNA): TGCAGTGCTCGGTTTGGTGTTTGGGGACAGGGGGTCCCGCCCCAGCATTTT.

This clonotype has only a few counts. The rearrangement links TRBV6-2 or TRBV6-3 to TRBJ2-7; D gene ambiguous. Germline CDR1 and CDR2: MNHEY and SVGEGT. The CDR3 loop spans 15 amino acids. The V end lost 6 bases, the J end lost 3 bases, and 18 bases lay between the germline ends. CDR3 bases: TGTGCCAGCAGGACCCACGATGCGGTGGTCTACGAGCAGTACTTC. Encoded protein: CASRTHDAVVYEQYF.

This clonotype was seen repeatedly, ten times or more. This chain connects TRBV5-4 to TRBJ2-7; TRBD1 aligns across 10 bases. Germline V gene lookup returns CDR1 SGHNT and CDR2 YYREEE (reference sequence). CDR3 length: 13 residues. The V segment lost 3 bases and the J segment 12 bases; nucleotides outside the gene matches: 9. CDR3 DNA: TGTGCCAGCAGCTCGCTGTTGACAGGGGGCCTGTACTTC. Its protein product is CASSSLLTGGLYF.

This clonotype has at least ten counts. The chain combines TRBV7-7 with TRBJ2-5, with TRBD1 matching over 10 bases. Trimming took 5 bases from V and 5 from J; bases not matched to a gene: 8. Germline V lookup: CDR1 SSHAT, CDR2 FNYEAQ (reference sequence). The CDR3 runs 15 residues. As DNA, the CDR3 is TGTGCCAGCAGCCCTCCCGGGACAGGGGAGGAGACCCAGTACTTC. Encoded protein: CASSPPGTGEETQYF.

V usage is TRBV11-2 and J usage is TRBJ2-5; D is ambiguous. The CDR3 runs to 14 residues. Trimming removed 3 bases from V and 2 bases from J, with 10 bases in between. Germline CDR1 is SGHAT and CDR2 is FQNNGV. The CDR3: CASSFSIVQETQYF. CDR3 nucleotide sequence: TGTGCCAGCAGCTTTTCGATCGTTCAAGAGACCCAGTACTTC.

This clonotype was counted many times. The V call is TRBV10-1, the J call TRBJ2-7; weak D call: TRBD1 (5 bases). Germline V gene lookup returns CDR1 WNHNN and CDR2 SYGVQD (reference sequence). V lost 2 bases and J lost 3, with 20 bases in between. This CDR3 spans 17 amino acids. The CDR3 DNA is TGCGCCAGCAGTGAGCCTAATAGGGGTGGACGGATCTACGAGCAGTACTTC. As protein: CASSEPNRGGRIYEQYF.

By sample fraction, this clonotype is medium-sized (0.01 to 0.1%). This rearrangement joins TRBV11-2 to TRBJ2-3, with D hard to call. Trimming removed 6 bases at V and 3 bases at J, with 7 bases between. CDR1 and CDR2 from the germline V gene are SGHAT and FQNNGV. This CDR3 has 12 amino acids. Here the CDR3 reads CASRDRTDTQYF. In DNA, the CDR3 is TGTGCCAGCAGAGACCGAACAGATACGCAGTATTTT. The full variable domain, with the rest looked up from reference TRBV11-2 and TRBJ2-3, is EAGVAQSPRYKIIEKRQSVAFWCNPISGHATLYWYQQILGQGPKLLIQFQNNGVVDDSQLPKDRFSAERLKGVDSTLKIQPAKLEDSAVYLCASRDRTDTQYFGPGTRLTVL.

This clonotype was seen repeatedly, ten times or more. The chain recombines TRBV29-1 with TRBJ2-6; D uncertain. Looked up from germline, CDR1 is SQVTM and CDR2 is ANQGSEA. The CDR3 loop spans 17 amino acids. Trimming took 4 bases from V and 0 from J, leaving 16 bases between them. In DNA, the CDR3 is TGCAGCGTTGCTTTAGGAATGAAGGTCTCTGGGGCCAACGTCCTGACTTTC. Protein sequence: CSVALGMKVSGANVLTF.

This clonotype was detected many times. This chain uses TRBV5-5 with TRBJ2-1, with 9 positions matching TRBD2. The V gene's germline CDR1 is SGHKS and CDR2 YYEKEE (reference sequence). The CDR3 has 13 residues. V shed 2 bases and J 14 bases; nucleotides not matched to a gene: 8. CDR3: CASSFLAGGPEFF. The CDR3 DNA reads as TGTGCCAGCAGCTTTCTTGCGGGGGGGCCGGAGTTCTTC.

This clonotype was seen at least ten times. The rearrangement joins TRBV6-2 or TRBV6-3 to TRBJ2-5, with a possible D match to TRBD2 (5 bases). Germline V gene sequence: CDR1 MNHEY, CDR2 SVGEGT. V lost 6 bases and J 5 bases, leaving 13 bases between the germline ends. CDR3 length: 13 amino acids. The CDR3: CASRPWTEETQYF. DNA of the CDR3: TGTGCCAGCAGACCGTGGACTGAGGAGACCCAGTACTTC.

This clonotype was detected ten times or more. The rearrangement links TRBV5-6 to TRBJ2-4; D tentatively reads TRBD1 or TRBD2 (6 bases each). Trimming removed 2 bases at V and 6 bases at J, with 9 bases between. Germline values: CDR1 SGHDT, CDR2 YYEEEE. The CDR3 spans 13 residues. CDR3 DNA sequence: TGTGCCAGCAGCTTTAAGGGGGGAAACATTCAGTACTTC. This gives the protein CASSFKGGNIQYF.

The table lists this clonotype with many counts. The rearrangement joins TRBV7-6 to TRBJ2-3; the D call may be TRBD1 or TRBD2 (6 bases each). V was clipped by 0 bases and J by 8 bases, with 15 bases between them. Germline CDR1 and CDR2: SGHVS and FNYEAQ. CDR3 length equals 15 residues. CDR3 protein: CASSLARGAQITQYF. The CDR3 DNA sequence: TGTGCCAGCAGCTTAGCGAGGGGGGCACAGATTACGCAGTATTTT.

The sample holds many counts of this clonotype. This chain joins TRBV7-2 and TRBJ1-4, with 11 bases that match TRBD1. Germline values: CDR1 SGHTA, CDR2 FQGNSA. J gave up 3 bases and V 2 bases, and 5 bases lay outside the gene matches. The length of the CDR3 is 17 residues. CDR3 in DNA: TGTGCCAGCAGCTTAAGAGGACAGGGGGCCGCTAATGAAAAACTGTTTTTT. Its protein product is CASSLRGQGAANEKLFF.

The sample holds many counts of this clonotype. This chain uses TRBV5-1 with TRBJ1-1; 9 positions match TRBD1. The CDR3 contains 15 residues. J gave up 4 bases and V 7 bases, and 11 bases lay outside the gene matches. Germline V gene lookup returns CDR1 SGHRS and CDR2 YFSETQ. The CDR3 DNA is TGCGCCAGCCTAGGGACAGGGAGCAAGGGCACTGAAGCTTTCTTT. As protein: CASLGTGSKGTEAFF.

Ten or more counts support this clonotype. At one boundary the junction diverges from the germline segment, which might be a read error. This sequence joins TRBV7-7 and TRBJ2-1; 8 positions match TRBD2. CDR1 is SSHAT, CDR2 FNYEAQ, per germline (reference sequence). The CDR3 has 14 residues. CDR3 protein: CASSRGGQFDEQFF. CDR3 nucleotide sequence: TGTGCTAGCAGTCGGGGGGGTCAGTTTGATGAGCAGTTCTTC.

There are many counts of this clonotype. The CDR3 bases are TGCGCCAGCAGCTTGGAGCAGGGAAGGGAGACCCAGTACTTC. It codes for CASSLEQGRETQYF. J is TRBJ2-5 and V is TRBV5-1; tentative D call: TRBD1 (5 bases). CDR1 is SGHRS, CDR2 YFSETQ, per germline. The CDR3 runs to 14 residues. V shed 0 bases and J shed 5 bases, with 11 bases lying between them.

This clonotype was picked up many times. The V and J genes are TRBV4-1 and TRBJ1-2; 8 bases fit TRBD1. V was pared by 4 bases and J by 1 base, with 8 bases of the junction left unmatched. The CDR3 length is 16 residues. The germline V gene encodes CDR1 MGHRA and CDR2 YSYEKL. The chain's CDR3 is CASSPLWTGINYGYTF. The CDR3 region has the DNA TGCGCCAGCAGCCCCTTATGGACAGGGATTAACTATGGCTACACCTTC.

This clonotype has a count of ten or more. The chain links TRBV25-1 to TRBJ1-3; the D is unclear. Germline V CDR1 and CDR2: MGHDK, SYGVNS. With 4 bases removed from V and 0 bases from J, the gap between germline ends came to 10 bases. The CDR3 spans 15 residues. CDR3 sequence: CASSVSYNSGNTIYF. The CDR3 nucleotides are TGTGCCAGCAGTGTAAGTTACAACTCTGGAAACACCATATATTTT. Looking up the rest from reference TRBV25-1 and TRBJ1-3 gives the full variable domain: EADIYQTPRYLVIGTGKKITLECSQTMGHDKMYWYQQDPGMELHLIHYSYGVNSTEKGDLSSESTVSRIRTEHFPLTLESARPSHTSQYLCASSVSYNSGNTIYFGEGSWLTVV.

This clonotype was picked up many times. V gene TRBV27 combines with J gene TRBJ1-5; unclear D gene. The ends were cut back, 3 bases at V and 4 bases at J, with 10 bases in the middle. Germline lookup yields CDR1 MNHEY and CDR2 SMNVEV (reference sequence). This CDR3 is 14 amino acids long. In DNA, the CDR3 is TGTGCCAGCAGTTTGGGCGGAACAAATCAGCCCCAGCATTTT. It translates to CASSLGGTNQPQHF.

This clonotype was recorded at least ten times. V is TRBV10-3 and J is TRBJ2-1; the D call may be TRBD1 or TRBD2 (5 bases each). V lost 4 bases to trimming and J lost 2 bases, with 12 bases between them. The CDR3 totals 15 residues. Per germline, CDR1 ENHRY and CDR2 SYGVKD. The CDR3 nucleotides are TGTGCCATCAGTGCCGGGACCGAAGCCTACAATGAGCAGTTCTTC. It is translated as CAISAGTEAYNEQFF.

This clonotype was recorded many times. The rearrangement uses TRBV6-1 and TRBJ1-3; D possibly corresponds to TRBD1 (5 bases). The CDR3 covers 16 residues. Germline V gene lookup returns CDR1 MNHNS and CDR2 SASEGT. V gave up 0 bases and J gave up 2 bases, with 11 bases separating them. CDR3: CASSEARGLAGNTIYF. CDR3 DNA: TGTGCCAGCAGTGAAGCGAGGGGATTAGCTGGAAACACCATATATTTT.

Worth noting for this clonotype: A much larger clone sits a single nucleotide away, making a read error possible. The chain employs TRBV20-1 and TRBJ2-3, with 13 bases lining up with TRBD2. CDR1 and CDR2 (germline): DFQATT, SNEGSKA (reference sequence). CDR3 length equals 17 residues. CDR3 protein: CCATTSGGKSGTDTQYF. The CDR3 nucleotides are TGCTGTGCTACGACTAGCGGGGGGAAAAGTGGCACAGATACGCAGTATTTT.

Many counts were recorded for this clonotype. The CDR3 region has the DNA TGTGCCAGCAGTTACTCGTTGGGCCGCACAGATACGCAGTATTTT. Its protein product is CASSYSLGRTDTQYF. V gene TRBV6-5 combines with J gene TRBJ2-3; D gene uncertain. V lost 0 bases and J 1 base, leaving 8 bases between the germline ends. Germline CDR1 MNHEY, CDR2 SVGAGI. The CDR3 contains 15 residues.

This clonotype was detected ten times or more. The chain couples TRBV12-3 or TRBV12-4 to TRBJ1-2; possibly TRBD1 for D (5 bases). V dropped 6 bases and J dropped 5 bases, with 13 bases sitting between them. This CDR3 is 13 amino acids long. In nucleotides, the CDR3 is TGTGCCAGCAGCCGGGGGGAGTCTTATGGCTACACCTTC. Translation gives CASSRGESYGYTF.

This clonotype was seen many times. The V and J genes are TRBV6-5 and TRBJ2-3, with 13 bases identical to TRBD2. The V gene end was trimmed by 5 bases and the J gene end by 4 bases; junction bases not matched to a gene: 0. The CDR3 is 14 amino acids. Germline CDR1 MNHEY, CDR2 SVGAGI. Here the CDR3 DNA reads TGTGCCAGCAGTACTAGCGGGGGGGCAGATACGCAGTATTTT. It encodes CASSTSGGADTQYF.

This clonotype occurred many times. The chain has TRBV5-1 and TRBJ1-2, with a tentative D call TRBD1 (5 bases). Germline V lookup: CDR1 SGHRS, CDR2 YFSETQ. CDR3 length: 15 amino acids. The V end lost 4 bases, the J end lost 4 bases, and 17 bases lay between the germline ends. CDR3 DNA sequence: TGCGCCAGCAGCCGGCAAGTAGGGGAGGGCTATGGCTACACCTTC. It codes for CASSRQVGEGYGYTF.

This clonotype was seen at least ten times. The chain employs TRBV3-1 and TRBJ2-3; 7 nucleotides align to TRBD1. CDR3 length: 16 amino acids. Germline-derived CDR1 and CDR2 are LGHDT and YNNKEL (reference sequence). The V gene end was trimmed by 4 bases and the J gene end by 1 base; junction bases not matched to a gene: 8. The CDR3 DNA is TGTGCCAGCAGCCGCCTCGCCGGACAGGGCACAGATACGCAGTATTTT. Translated: CASSRLAGQGTDTQYF.

At least ten counts were recorded for this clonotype. The chain combines TRBV3-1 with TRBJ2-1; D gene uncertain. V lost 1 base and J 9 bases, leaving 10 bases between the germline ends. The CDR3 spans 13 residues. The V gene's germline CDR1 is LGHDT and CDR2 YNNKEL (reference sequence). In DNA, the CDR3 is TGTGCCAGCAGCCAAGTATTGTCAACTGAGCAGTTCTTC. The encoded protein is CASSQVLSTEQFF.

The sample holds many counts of this clonotype. Here the CDR3 DNA reads TGTGCCAGCAGCCAAACAGGCCGGGAAACCTACGAGCAGTACTTC. Translating gives CASSQTGRETYEQYF. The genes are TRBV14 and TRBJ2-7; D may be TRBD1 or TRBD2 (5 bases each). The ends were cut back, 2 bases at V and 2 bases at J, with 13 bases in the middle. CDR1 is SGHDN and CDR2 is FVKESK in the germline V gene. The CDR3 runs 15 residues.

This clonotype was counted many times. This CDR3 is CASSEYPGGYETQYF. In DNA form, the CDR3 reads TGTGCCAGCAGTGAATACCCAGGGGGCTATGAGACCCAGTACTTC. V and J are TRBV25-1 and TRBJ2-5; 8 bases fit TRBD1. The V gene's germline CDR1 is MGHDK and CDR2 SYGVNS. V gave up 0 bases and J gave up 5 bases; unmatched junction bases: 5. The CDR3 has 15 amino acids.

This clonotype has a count of ten or more. The genes are TRBV12-3 or TRBV12-4 and TRBJ2-2; D not resolved. The V end was cut by 3 bases, the J end by 2 bases, with 7 bases between. The CDR3 runs to 14 residues. CDR3 in amino acids: CASSFQKNTGELFF. The CDR3 nucleotides are TGTGCCAGCAGTTTCCAGAAAAACACCGGGGAGCTGTTTTTT.